This TCR beta chain was sequenced for a study of blood T cell repertoires in COVID-19. Trimming cost V 2 bases and J 2 bases, with 12 bases left between them. Germline CDR1 and CDR2: MNHEY and SMNVEV (reference sequence). The CDR3 has 15 residues. Method: immunoSEQ multiplex PCR; TCRdb's copy keeps in-frame clones and lacks some. Of fewer than 350,000 clones in the sample, less than 90% were seen once. The sample was peripheral blood. The chain carries TRBV27 and TRBJ1-1; weak D call: TRBD1 (5 bases). This TCR derives from a woman aged 25 to 39 with COVID-19, enrolled during active disease. The CDR3 DNA reads TGTGCCAGCAGTTTAAGCCAGGGATTAAACACTGAAGCTTTCTTT. This translates into CASSLSQGLNTEAFF.